This TCR beta chain was recovered during a study of CD8 T cells in ankylosing spondylitis. Each TCR beta library was made by quantitative 5'-RACE that incorporated molecular barcodes. A single record per CDR3 protein comes from TCRdb applying MiXCR to the 5' RACE reads. The sample lists about 480,000 distinct CDR3 sequences; 17% were seen once. Findings of the study overall: What appeared characteristic of ankylosing spondylitis blood was a TCR beta motif of about eight highly homologous variants. Reports say disease-linked clones showed up significantly more in matched ankylosing spondylitis synovial fluid. Reactive arthritis synovial fluid and blood previously showed some of these motif variants.

Of note for this clonotype: The antigen is unknown.

CDR3 length: 15 amino acids. Trimming stripped 5 bases from V and 1 base from J, with 14 bases between. Germline assignment: CDR1 SEHNR and CDR2 FQNEAQ (reference sequence). V and J are TRBV7-9 and TRBJ1-1; D is possibly TRBD1 (6 bases). This receptor was identified in a male donor with ankylosing spondylitis. What was sequenced was blood, either unsorted or a sorted T cell fraction (not recorded which). CDR3 residues: CASSHPDSANTEAFF. For the CDR3, the DNA is TGTGCCAGCAGCCATCCGGACAGCGCGAACACTGAAGCTTTCTTT.